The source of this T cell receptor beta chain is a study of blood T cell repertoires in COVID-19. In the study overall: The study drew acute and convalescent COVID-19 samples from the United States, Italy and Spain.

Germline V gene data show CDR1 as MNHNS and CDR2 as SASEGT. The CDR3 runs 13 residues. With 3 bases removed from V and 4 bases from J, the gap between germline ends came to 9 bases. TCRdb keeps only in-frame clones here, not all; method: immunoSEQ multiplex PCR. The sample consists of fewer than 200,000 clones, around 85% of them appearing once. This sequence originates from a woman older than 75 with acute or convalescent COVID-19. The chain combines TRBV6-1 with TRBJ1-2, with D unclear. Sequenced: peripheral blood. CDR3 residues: CASSEEGFYGYTF. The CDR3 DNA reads TGTGCCAGCAGTGAGGAGGGTTTCTATGGCTACACCTTC.